A single sample is the source of the 7 T cell receptor beta chains below, sequenced in a study of a mutant IDH1 vaccine in newly diagnosed glioma. For these TCRs, the target antigens are not known. Time point here: week 11, during vaccination. Doses of 300 ug of mutant IDH1 20-mer peptide were given with topical imiquimod. The table came from immunoSEQ multiplex PCR; TCRdb's copy has only in-frame clones and leaves some out. The sample lists tens of thousands of clones, roughly 84% occurring once. This specimen consisted of PBMCs, obtained from a glioma patient whose treatment included an IDH1 peptide vaccine. The source is a woman aged 45-59 years with glioma.

The chain uses TRBV9 and TRBJ1-6; weak D call: TRBD1 (5 bases). V was clipped by 7 bases and J by 10 bases, with 18 bases between them. CDR3 size: 14 residues. In germline, CDR1 is SGDLS, CDR2 YYNGEE. The DNA of the CDR3 is TGTGCCAGCTGGGACGGCTTGGTAGGCTCACCCCTCCACTTT. This encodes CASWDGLVGSPLHF.

The rearrangement joins TRBV6-1 to TRBJ1-6, with TRBD1 as a possible D gene (5 bases). Germline assignment: CDR1 MNHNS and CDR2 SASEGT. This CDR3 has 14 residues. The germline V and J ends were trimmed by 4 bases and 7 bases, with 11 bases remaining between them. CDR3 nucleotides: TGTGCCAGCAGTGGCGGGACGGGAAATTCACCCCTCCACTTT. Translation: CASSGGTGNSPLHF.

V usage is TRBV2 and J usage is TRBJ1-1, with 7 bases fitting TRBD1. The CDR3 extends over 13 amino acids. Trimming took 6 bases from V and 4 from J; bases not matched to a gene: 5. Germline V CDR1 and CDR2: SNHLY, FYNNEI. The CDR3 here is CASRDREGTEAFF. The CDR3 DNA sequence: TGTGCCAGCAGAGACAGGGAGGGCACTGAAGCTTTCTTT.

V gene TRBV5-1 combines with J gene TRBJ2-2; no clear D. V was shortened by 6 bases and J by 7 bases, with 16 bases between the two germline ends. The CDR3 is made up of 14 amino acids. CDR1 is SGHRS and CDR2 is YFSETQ in the germline V gene. The CDR3 DNA reads TGCGCCAGCACCCTATTGCCCCTCGACGGGGAGCTGTTTTTT. It translates to CASTLLPLDGELFF.

This chain uses TRBV25-1 with TRBJ1-5, with TRBD1 identical over 7 bases. J lost 7 bases, V lost 5 bases, and 11 bases had no gene match. The germline gives CDR1 MGHDK, CDR2 SYGVNS. The CDR3 loop spans 15 amino acids. CDR3 in amino acids: CASSQGGSSGQPQHF. CDR3 sequence (DNA): TGTGCCAGCAGTCAGGGGGGTTCGAGTGGACAGCCCCAGCATTTT.

This chain connects TRBV6-1 to TRBJ2-5, with 10 bases that match TRBD2. This CDR3 is 14 amino acids long. The V segment lost 6 bases and the J segment 4 bases; nucleotides outside the gene matches: 5. Per germline, CDR1 MNHNS and CDR2 SASEGT. The CDR3 loop reads CASRTSGGGETQYF. The DNA of the CDR3 is TGTGCCAGCAGGACCAGCGGGGGGGGAGAGACCCAGTACTTC.

This chain connects TRBV5-6 to TRBJ1-1; 7 bases fit TRBD1. The CDR3 is made up of 14 amino acids. Germline V CDR1 and CDR2: SGHDT, YYEEEE. The V and J ends lost 0 bases and 6 bases, in that order; junction bases with no gene match: 5. The CDR3 coding sequence is TGTGCCAGCAGCTTGGACAGGGGTCGGGCTGAAGCTTTCTTT. As protein: CASSLDRGRAEAFF.